In its sample, the clone carrying this TCR beta chain was seen many times. Antigen specificity is unknown. The source of the sample is a study of T-cell memory formation after mild COVID-19. The overall study: Clustering of TCRs was largely donor specific. Study-wide findings and caveats: Contracting clones localized mainly to CM and EM when CD4+ and mainly to EMRA when CD8+. Memory from before infection featured some responding clones, which suggests cross-reactive memory joined.

TCRdb ran MiXCR on the 5' RACE reads and lists one entry per CDR3 protein. The sample records 58,000 or so distinct CDR3 sequences, roughly 26% being singletons. Germline values: CDR1 SGHVS, CDR2 FNYEAQ. The CDR3 length is 14 residues. V lost 2 bases and J lost 5, with 13 bases in between. This sequence originates from a man between 18 and 29 years old who had mild COVID-19 (a few samples of this study predate the infection). Cell type and time point are not known. V gene TRBV7-6 combines with J gene TRBJ2-7, with unresolved D. Sequences were obtained from PBMCs or a T cell subset sorted from them (not recorded which). CDR3 protein: CASSLNWERNEQYF. CDR3 nucleotide sequence: TGTGCCAGCAGCTTAAACTGGGAACGGAACGAGCAGTACTTC.